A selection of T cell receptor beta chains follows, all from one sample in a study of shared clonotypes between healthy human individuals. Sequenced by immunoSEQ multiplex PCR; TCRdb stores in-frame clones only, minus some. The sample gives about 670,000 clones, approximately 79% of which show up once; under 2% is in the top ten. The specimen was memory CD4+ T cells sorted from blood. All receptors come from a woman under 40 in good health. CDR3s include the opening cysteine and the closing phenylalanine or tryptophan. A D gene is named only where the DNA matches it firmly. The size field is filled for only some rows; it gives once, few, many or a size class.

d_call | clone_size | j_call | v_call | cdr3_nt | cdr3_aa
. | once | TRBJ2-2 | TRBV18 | TGTGCCAGCTCACAAGACCCTCAAGTACGCGGGGAGCTGTTTTTT | CASSQDPQVRGELFF
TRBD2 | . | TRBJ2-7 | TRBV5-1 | TGCGCCAGCAGCTTGGTTTTTAGCGGGAGCCGGGACGAGCAGTACTTC | CASSLVFSGSRDEQYF
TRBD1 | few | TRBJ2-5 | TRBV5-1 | TGCGCCAGCAGCTTGGGGGACAGGGATCGTGGGACCCAGTACTTC | CASSLGDRDRGTQYF
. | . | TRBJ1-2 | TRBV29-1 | TGCAGCGTTGACCCGGGAGGACAGGGCTACACCTTC | CSVDPGGQGYTF
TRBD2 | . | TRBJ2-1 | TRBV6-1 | TGTGCCAGCAGAGACGGACTAGCGGCATTTGGGGAGCAGTTCTTC | CASRDGLAAFGEQFF
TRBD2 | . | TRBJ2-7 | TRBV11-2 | TGTGCCAGCAGCTTAGGGCTCGGGGGAGGGTACGAGCAGTACTTC | CASSLGLGGGYEQYF
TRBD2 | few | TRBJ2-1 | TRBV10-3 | TGTGCCATCAGTGAGCAAGCGGGAGCCTACAATGAGCAGTTCTTC | CAISEQAGAYNEQFF
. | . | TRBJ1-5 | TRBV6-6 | TGTGCCAGTCAAGGGTTCTCCGGCGGGCCCCAGCATTTT | CASQGFSGGPQHF
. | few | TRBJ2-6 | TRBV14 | TGTGCCAGCAGCCCCCTACAGGACTCTGGGGCCAACGTCCTGACTTTC | CASSPLQDSGANVLTF
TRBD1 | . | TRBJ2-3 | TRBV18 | TGTGCCAGCTCCCCCGGGACAGGGGAGACAGATACGCAGTATTTT | CASSPGTGETDTQYF
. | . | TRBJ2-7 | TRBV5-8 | TGTGCCAGCAGCCCCTATGTGGGAGGAGGCTACGAGCAGTACTTC | CASSPYVGGGYEQYF
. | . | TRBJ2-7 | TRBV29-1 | TGCAGCGTTCCGGGGTACTACGAGCAGTACTTC | CSVPGYYEQYF
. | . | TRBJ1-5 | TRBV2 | TGTGCCAGCAGTGAAGACGGCCTTAGCAATCAGCCCCAGCATTTT | CASSEDGLSNQPQHF
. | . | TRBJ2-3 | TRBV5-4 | TGTGCCAGCAGCTTGTCCCTAACCACAGATACGCAGTATTTT | CASSLSLTTDTQYF
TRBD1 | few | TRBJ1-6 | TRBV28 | TGTGCCAGCAGTTTATTTAAGGGACAGGGCCTAAATTCACCCCTCCACTTT | CASSLFKGQGLNSPLHF
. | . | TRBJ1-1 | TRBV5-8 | TGTGCCAGCAGCCAAACACAGATGAACACTGAAGCTTTCTTT | CASSQTQMNTEAFF
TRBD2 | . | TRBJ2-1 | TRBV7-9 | TGTGCCAGCACCCGCTGGGCTAGCGGGGATTACAATGAGCAGTTCTTC | CASTRWASGDYNEQFF
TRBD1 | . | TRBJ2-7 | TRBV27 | TGTGCCAGCAGTTATCTCACAGGGGGCTCCTACGAGCAGTACTTC | CASSYLTGGSYEQYF
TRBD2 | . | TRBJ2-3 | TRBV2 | TGTGCCAGCAGTGTAGGACTAGCGGGACTTAGAGATACGCAGTATTTT | CASSVGLAGLRDTQYF
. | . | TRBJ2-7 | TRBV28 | TGTGCCAGCACCAGGCTACTGAGCGAGCAGTACTTC | CASTRLLSEQYF
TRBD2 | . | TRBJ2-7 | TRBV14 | TGTGCCAGCAGCCAAGAGAGGTGGGGAGGGCCCGCCTACGAGCAGTACTTC | CASSQERWGGPAYEQYF
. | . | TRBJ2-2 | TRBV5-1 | TGCGCCAGCAGCTTGAGAGGGGAGGAGACCGGGGAGCTGTTTTTT | CASSLRGEETGELFF
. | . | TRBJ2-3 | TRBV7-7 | TGTGCCAGCAGCTTAGGAGCCGGGAATACGCAGTATTTT | CASSLGAGNTQYF
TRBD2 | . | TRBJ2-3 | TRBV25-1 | TGTGCCAGCAGTCGTACGGGCGGGGGAAGCACAGATACGCAGTATTTT | CASSRTGGGSTDTQYF
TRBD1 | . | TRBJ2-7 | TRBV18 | TGTGCCAGCTCACTTCGCTTGGGGGACAGGGTTTCAAATGCCGAGCAGTACTTC | CASSLRLGDRVSNAEQYF
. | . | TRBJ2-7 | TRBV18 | TGTGCCAGCTCACCCCGACTAGGAGGGACCTACGAGCAGTACTTC | CASSPRLGGTYEQYF
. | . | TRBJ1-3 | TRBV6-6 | TGTGCCAGCAGTTACTCCCAACTGGGAAACACCATATATTTT | CASSYSQLGNTIYF
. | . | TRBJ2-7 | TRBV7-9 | TGTGCCAGCGGTGACAGGTTGTACGAGCAGTACTTC | CASGDRLYEQYF
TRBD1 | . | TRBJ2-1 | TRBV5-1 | TGCGCCAGCAGCGAAGGGACAGGGATCAATGAGCAGTTCTTC | CASSEGTGINEQFF
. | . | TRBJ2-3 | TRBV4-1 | TGCGCCAGCAGCCGGACGGGAACAGATACGCAGTATTTT | CASSRTGTDTQYF
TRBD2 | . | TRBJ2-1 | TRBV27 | TGTGCCAGCAGTTTAAGGGCTAGCGGGAGATATGAGCAGTTCTTC | CASSLRASGRYEQFF
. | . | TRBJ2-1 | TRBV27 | TGTGCCAGCAGTCCCCGGAGGAGCGGAATCAATGAGCAGTTCTTC | CASSPRRSGINEQFF
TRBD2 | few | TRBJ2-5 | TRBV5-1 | TGCGCCAGCCGAAGCGGGACGTTGGGGGAGACCCAGTACTTC | CASRSGTLGETQYF
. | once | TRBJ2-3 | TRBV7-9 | TGTGCCAGCAGCTTACGGGGCAGGAGGACAGATACGCAGTATTTT | CASSLRGRRTDTQYF
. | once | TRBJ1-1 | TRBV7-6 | TGTGCCAGCAGCTCGGGTTACGGCAAGAACACTGAAGCTTTCTTT | CASSSGYGKNTEAFF
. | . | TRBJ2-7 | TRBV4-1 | TGCGCCAGCAGCCAAGTGGGACTCAACTACGAGCAGTACTTC | CASSQVGLNYEQYF
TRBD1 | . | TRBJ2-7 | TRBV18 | TGTGCCAGCTCACTTGGGACAGGGGGCGGAGACGAGCAGTACTTC | CASSLGTGGGDEQYF
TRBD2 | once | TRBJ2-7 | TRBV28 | TGTGCCAGCAGGACTAGCGGGACCATAACCTACGAGCAGTACTTC | CASRTSGTITYEQYF
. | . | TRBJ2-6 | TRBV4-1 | TGCGCCAGCAGCCAAGTGGGACACGGGGGGAACTCTGGGGCCAACGTCCTGACTTTC | CASSQVGHGGNSGANVLTF
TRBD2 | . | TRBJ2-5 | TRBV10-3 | TGTGCCATCAGTGCGGGGGGGGAGGCCCAAGAGACCCAGTACTTC | CAISAGGEAQETQYF
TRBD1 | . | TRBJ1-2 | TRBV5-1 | TGCGCCAGCAGCTTAGGAGACAGGGATAACTATGGCTACACCTTC | CASSLGDRDNYGYTF
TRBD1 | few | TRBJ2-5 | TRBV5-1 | TGCGCCAGCAGCTTGGCGACAGGGGGCCAAGAGACCCAGTACTTC | CASSLATGGQETQYF
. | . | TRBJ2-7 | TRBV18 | TGTGCCAGCTCACCTGGGGGTTCCTACGAGCAGTACTTC | CASSPGGSYEQYF
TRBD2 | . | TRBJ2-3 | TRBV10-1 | TGCGCCAGCTCGGGACTAGCGGTAACGGGAGATACGCAGTATTTT | CASSGLAVTGDTQYF